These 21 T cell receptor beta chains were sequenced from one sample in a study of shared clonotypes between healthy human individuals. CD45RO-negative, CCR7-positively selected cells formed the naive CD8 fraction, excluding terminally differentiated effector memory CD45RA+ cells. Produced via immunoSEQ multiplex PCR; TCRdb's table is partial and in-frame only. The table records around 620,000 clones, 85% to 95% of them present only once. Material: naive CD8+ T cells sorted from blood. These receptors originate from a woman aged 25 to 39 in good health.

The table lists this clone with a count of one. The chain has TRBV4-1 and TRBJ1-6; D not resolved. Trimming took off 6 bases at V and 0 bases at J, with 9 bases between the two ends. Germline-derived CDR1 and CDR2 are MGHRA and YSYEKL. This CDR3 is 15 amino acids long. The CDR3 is CASRIRSSYNSPLHF. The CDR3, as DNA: TGCGCCAGCAGAATTCGGAGCTCCTATAATTCACCCCTCCACTTT.

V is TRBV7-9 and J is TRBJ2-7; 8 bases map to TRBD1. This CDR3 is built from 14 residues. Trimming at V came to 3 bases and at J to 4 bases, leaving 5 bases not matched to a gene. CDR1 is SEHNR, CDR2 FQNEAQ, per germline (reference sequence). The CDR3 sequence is CASSFGGQDYEQYF. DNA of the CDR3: TGTGCCAGCAGCTTTGGGGGACAGGATTACGAGCAGTACTTC.

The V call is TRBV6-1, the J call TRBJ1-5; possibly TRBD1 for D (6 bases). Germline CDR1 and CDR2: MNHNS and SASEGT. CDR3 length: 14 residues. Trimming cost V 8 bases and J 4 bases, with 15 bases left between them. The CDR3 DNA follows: TGTGCCAGCCTAGTGACAGGCCCGAATCAGCCCCAGCATTTT. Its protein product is CASLVTGPNQPQHF.

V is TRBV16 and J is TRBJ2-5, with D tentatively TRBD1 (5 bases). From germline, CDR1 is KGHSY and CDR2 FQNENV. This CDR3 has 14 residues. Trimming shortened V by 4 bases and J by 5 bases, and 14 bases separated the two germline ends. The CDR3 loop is CASSPLLGAETQYF. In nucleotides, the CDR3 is TGTGCCAGCAGCCCCCTCCTAGGGGCGGAGACCCAGTACTTC.

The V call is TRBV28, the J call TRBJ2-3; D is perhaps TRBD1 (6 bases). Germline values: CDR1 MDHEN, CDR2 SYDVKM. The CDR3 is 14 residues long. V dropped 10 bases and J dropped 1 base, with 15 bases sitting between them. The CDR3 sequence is CATSVQGRTDTQYF. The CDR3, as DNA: TGTGCCACCTCCGTCCAGGGGCGCACAGATACGCAGTATTTT. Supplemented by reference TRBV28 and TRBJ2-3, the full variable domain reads DVKVTQSSRYLVKRTGEKVFLECVQDMDHENMFWYRQDPGLGLRLIYFSYDVKMKEKGDIPEGYSVSREKKERFSLILESASTNQTSMYLCATSVQGRTDTQYFGPGTRLTVL.

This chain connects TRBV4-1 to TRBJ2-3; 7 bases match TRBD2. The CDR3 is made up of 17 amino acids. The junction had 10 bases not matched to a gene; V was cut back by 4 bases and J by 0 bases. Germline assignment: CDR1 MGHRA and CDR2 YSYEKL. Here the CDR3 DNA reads TGCGCCAGCAGCCTAGGGGAACTAGCGCTGAGCACAGATACGCAGTATTTT. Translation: CASSLGELALSTDTQYF.

CDR3 sequence reads: CASSLVEVSYEQYF. The DNA of the CDR3 is TGCGCCAGCAGCTTGGTTGAAGTCTCCTACGAGCAGTACTTC. The V call is TRBV5-1, the J call TRBJ2-7; D remains unclear. Germline V gives CDR1 SGHRS, CDR2 YFSETQ. V lost 0 bases and J 0 bases, leaving 7 bases between the germline ends. The CDR3 has 14 amino acids. Supplemented by reference TRBV5-1 and TRBJ2-7, the full variable domain reads KAGVTQTPRYLIKTRGQQVTLSCSPISGHRSVSWYQQTPGQGLQFLFEYFSETQRNKGNFPGRFSGRQFSNSRSEMNVSTLELGDSALYLCASSLVEVSYEQYFGPGTRLTVT.

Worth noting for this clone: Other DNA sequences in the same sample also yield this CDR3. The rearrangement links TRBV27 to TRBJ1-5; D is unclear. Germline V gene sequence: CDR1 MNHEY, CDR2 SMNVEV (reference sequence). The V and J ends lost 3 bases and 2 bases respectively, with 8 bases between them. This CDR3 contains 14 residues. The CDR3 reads CASSFGRGNQPQHF. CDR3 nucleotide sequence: TGTGCCAGCAGTTTCGGTCGGGGCAATCAGCCCCAGCATTTT.

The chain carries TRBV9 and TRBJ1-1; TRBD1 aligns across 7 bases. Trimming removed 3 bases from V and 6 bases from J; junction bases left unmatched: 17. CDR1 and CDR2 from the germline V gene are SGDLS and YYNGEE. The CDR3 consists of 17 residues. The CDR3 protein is CASSAEIRTGPLAEAFF. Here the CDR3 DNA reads TGTGCCAGCAGCGCGGAGATACGGACAGGACCTTTGGCTGAAGCTTTCTTT.

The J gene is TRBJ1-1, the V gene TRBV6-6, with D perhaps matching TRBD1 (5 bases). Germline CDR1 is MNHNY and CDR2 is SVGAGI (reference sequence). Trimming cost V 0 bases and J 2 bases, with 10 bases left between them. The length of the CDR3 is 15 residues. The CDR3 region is CASSYSGWTNTEAFF. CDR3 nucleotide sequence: TGTGCCAGCAGTTACTCGGGATGGACAAACACTGAAGCTTTCTTT.

CDR3 sequence (DNA): TGTGCCAGCAGTGAAGATCGGGAGGGGGCTGGCTATGGCTACACCTTC. This encodes CASSEDREGAGYGYTF. The gene calls are TRBV2 and TRBJ1-2; 7 bases match TRBD1. Losses at the gene ends were 1 base for V and 4 bases for J; bases not matched to a gene: 9. Germline lookup yields CDR1 SNHLY and CDR2 FYNNEI. The CDR3 runs 16 residues.

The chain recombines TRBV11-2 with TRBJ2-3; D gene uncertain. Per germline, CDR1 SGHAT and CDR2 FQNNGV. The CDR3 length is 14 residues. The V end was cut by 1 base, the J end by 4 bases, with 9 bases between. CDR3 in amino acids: CASSLGTDADTQYF. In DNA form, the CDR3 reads TGTGCCAGCAGCTTAGGTACGGACGCAGATACGCAGTATTTT.

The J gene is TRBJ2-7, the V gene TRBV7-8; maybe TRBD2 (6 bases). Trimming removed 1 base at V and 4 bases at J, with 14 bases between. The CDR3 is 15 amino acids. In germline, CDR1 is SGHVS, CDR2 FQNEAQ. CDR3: CASSLDVRGKYEQYF. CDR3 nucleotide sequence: TGTGCCAGCAGCTTAGATGTCCGGGGGAAGTACGAGCAGTACTTC.

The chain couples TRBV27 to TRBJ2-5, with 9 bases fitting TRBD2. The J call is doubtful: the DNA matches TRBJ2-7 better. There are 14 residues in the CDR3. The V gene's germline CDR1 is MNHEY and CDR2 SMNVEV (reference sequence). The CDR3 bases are TGTGCCAGCAGTTTGGGGCGGGAGGGCTACGAGCAGTACTTC. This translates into CASSLGREGYEQYF.

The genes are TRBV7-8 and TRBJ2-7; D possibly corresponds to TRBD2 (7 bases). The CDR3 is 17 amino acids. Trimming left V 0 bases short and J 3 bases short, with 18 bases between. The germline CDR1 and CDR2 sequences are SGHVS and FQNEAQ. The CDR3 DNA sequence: TGTGCCAGCAGCTTAGCGGGGGGGCTCGGAACCAACTACGAGCAGTACTTC. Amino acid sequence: CASSLAGGLGTNYEQYF.

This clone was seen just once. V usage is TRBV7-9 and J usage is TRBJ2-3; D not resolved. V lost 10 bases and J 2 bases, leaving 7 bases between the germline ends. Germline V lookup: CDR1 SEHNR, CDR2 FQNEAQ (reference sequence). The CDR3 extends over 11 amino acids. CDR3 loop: CATEYTDTQYF. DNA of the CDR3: TGTGCCACCGAGTACACAGATACGCAGTATTTT.

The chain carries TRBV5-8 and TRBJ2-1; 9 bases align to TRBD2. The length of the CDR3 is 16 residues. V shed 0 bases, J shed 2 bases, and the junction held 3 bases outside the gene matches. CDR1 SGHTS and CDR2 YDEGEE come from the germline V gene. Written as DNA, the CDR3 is TGTGCCAGCAGCTTGGGAGCGGGAGGAACCTACAATGAGCAGTTCTTC. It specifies CASSLGAGGTYNEQFF.

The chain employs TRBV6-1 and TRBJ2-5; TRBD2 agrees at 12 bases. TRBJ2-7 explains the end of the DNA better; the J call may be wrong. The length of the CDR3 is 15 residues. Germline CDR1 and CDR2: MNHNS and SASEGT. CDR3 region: CASSPTRTSGDEQYF. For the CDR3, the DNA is TGTGCCAGCAGTCCAACACGGACTAGCGGGGACGAGCAGTACTTC.

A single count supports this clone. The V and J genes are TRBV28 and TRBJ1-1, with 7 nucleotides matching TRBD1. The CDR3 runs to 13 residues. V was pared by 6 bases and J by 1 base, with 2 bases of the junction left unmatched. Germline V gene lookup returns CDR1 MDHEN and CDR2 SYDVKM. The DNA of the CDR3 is TGTGCCAGCAGCGGGACAGCGAACACTGAAGCTTTCTTT. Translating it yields CASSGTANTEAFF. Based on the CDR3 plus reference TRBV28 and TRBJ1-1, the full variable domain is DVKVTQSSRYLVKRTGEKVFLECVQDMDHENMFWYRQDPGLGLRLIYFSYDVKMKEKGDIPEGYSVSREKKERFSLILESASTNQTSMYLCASSGTANTEAFFGQGTRLTVV.

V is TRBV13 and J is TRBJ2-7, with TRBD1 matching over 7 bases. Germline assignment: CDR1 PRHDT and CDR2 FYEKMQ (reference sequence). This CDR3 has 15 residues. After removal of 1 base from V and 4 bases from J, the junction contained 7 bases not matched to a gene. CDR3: CASSLEESRGYEQYF. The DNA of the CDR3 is TGTGCCAGCAGCTTAGAGGAGAGCAGGGGGTACGAGCAGTACTTC. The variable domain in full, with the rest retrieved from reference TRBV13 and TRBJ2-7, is AAGVIQSPRHLIKEKRETATLKCYPIPRHDTVYWYQQGPGQDPQFLISFYEKMQSDKGSIPDRFSAQQFSDYHSELNMSSLELGDSALYFCASSLEESRGYEQYFGPGTRLTVT.

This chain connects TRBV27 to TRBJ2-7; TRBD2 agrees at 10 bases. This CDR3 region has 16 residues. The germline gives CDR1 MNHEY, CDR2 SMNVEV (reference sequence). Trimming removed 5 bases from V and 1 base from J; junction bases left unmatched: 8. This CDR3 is CASSPISGRGSYEQYF. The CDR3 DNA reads TGTGCCAGCAGTCCGATAAGCGGGAGGGGGTCCTACGAGCAGTACTTC.